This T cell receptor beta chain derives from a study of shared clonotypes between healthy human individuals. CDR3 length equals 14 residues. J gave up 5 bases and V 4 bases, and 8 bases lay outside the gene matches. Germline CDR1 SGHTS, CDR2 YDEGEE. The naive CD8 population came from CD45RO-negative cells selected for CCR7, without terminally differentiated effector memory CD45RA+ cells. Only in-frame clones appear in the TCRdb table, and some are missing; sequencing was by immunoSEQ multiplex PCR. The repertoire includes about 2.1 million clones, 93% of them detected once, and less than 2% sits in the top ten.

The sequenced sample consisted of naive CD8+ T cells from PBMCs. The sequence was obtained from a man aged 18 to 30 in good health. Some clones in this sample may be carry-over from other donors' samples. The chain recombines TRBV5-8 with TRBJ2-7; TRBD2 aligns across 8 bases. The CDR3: CASSPPWRGDEQYF. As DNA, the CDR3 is TGTGCCAGCAGCCCTCCGTGGCGGGGGGACGAGCAGTACTTC.